This entry is about one T cell receptor (beta chain). Its antigen is unidentified. This sample stems from a study of T cells in localized non-small cell lung cancer. Regarding the study as a whole: In uninvolved adjacent lung, T cell clonality reached its highest value, exceeding tumor. Sequencing, confined to only one tumor region, leaves heterogeneity possible. Elevated blood T cell density was associated with longer overall survival. Detection in adjacent lung was observed for a median roughly 62 of the top 100 tumor clones.

Assay: immunoSEQ multiplex PCR; the TCRdb copy retains only in-frame clones and omits some. The top ten clones hold roughly two fifths of a sample with fewer than 40,000 clones, about 81% of them seen once. Germline-derived CDR1 and CDR2 are MNHNY and SVGAGI (reference sequence). The CDR3 totals 13 residues. Trimming shortened V by 8 bases and J by 2 bases, and 9 bases separated the two germline ends. The receptor was isolated from a male donor at least 60 years old with stage II squamous cell lung carcinoma. The chain joins TRBV6-6 to TRBJ1-4, with unresolved D. Specimen: peripheral blood, collected before any cancer treatment. The DNA for the CDR3 is TGTGCCAGCCGGGTTGGGACTAATGAAAAACTGTTTTTT. This codes for CASRVGTNEKLFF.